The 23 T cell receptor beta chains given below trace back to one sample, sequenced in a study of response to subunit inactivated influenza vaccine. MiXCR was run by TCRdb on the RT-PCR reads, yielding one entry per CDR3 protein. This table holds some 600,000 distinct CDR3 sequences, approximately 14% found once. Sequences were derived from PBMCs from blood, sampled 14 to 15 days before vaccination. The receptors shown here come from a man in his forties or fifties who received an inactivated influenza vaccine.

V is TRBV29-1 and J is TRBJ1-1; D gene unclear. Germline values: CDR1 SQVTM, CDR2 ANQGSEA. Trimming stripped 4 bases from V and 0 bases from J, with 9 bases between. The CDR3 is 13 residues long. CDR3 residues: CSVVRVMNTEAFF. Here the CDR3 DNA reads TGCAGCGTTGTTCGGGTTATGAACACTGAAGCTTTCTTT. Using reference TRBV29-1 and TRBJ1-1 for the parts outside the CDR3, the full variable domain is SAVISQKPSRDICQRGTSLTIQCQVDSQVTMMFWYRQQPGQSLTLIATANQGSEATYESGFVIDKFPISRPNLTFSTLTVSNMSPEDSSIYLCSVVRVMNTEAFFGQGTRLTVV.

This clonotype has only a few counts. This chain joins TRBV5-1 and TRBJ2-7; 10 bases match TRBD1. This CDR3 has 14 residues. After removal of 4 bases from V and 6 bases from J, the junction contained 7 bases not matched to a gene. Germline V gives CDR1 SGHRS, CDR2 YFSETQ. The CDR3, as DNA: TGCGCCAGCAGCCAACTGACAGGGGGCTTCGAGCAGTACTTC. This translates into CASSQLTGGFEQYF.

This clonotype was seen a handful of times. CDR3 coding DNA: TGTGCCAGCAGCCGCAGGGGGGCCGTGGAGACCCAGTACTTC. The encoded protein is CASSRRGAVETQYF. J is TRBJ2-5 and V is TRBV14; tentatively, D is TRBD1 (7 bases). The CDR3 spans 14 residues. V lost 4 bases and J 5 bases, leaving 14 bases between the germline ends. Germline assignment: CDR1 SGHDN and CDR2 FVKESK.

This clonotype was observed many times. The chain links TRBV10-3 to TRBJ1-3, with 11 bases matching TRBD1. The V segment lost 8 bases and the J segment 3 bases; nucleotides outside the gene matches: 3. Per germline, CDR1 ENHRY and CDR2 SYGVKD. The CDR3 is 14 amino acids. The CDR3 DNA is TGTGCCATCGGGACAGGGGGTCTTGGAAACACCATATATTTT. It codes for CAIGTGGLGNTIYF.

CDR3: CASSLTGNGEAFF. CDR3 DNA: TGCGCCAGCAGCTTAACAGGGAATGGGGAAGCTTTCTTT. The V and J genes are TRBV5-1 and TRBJ1-1, with TRBD1 as a possible D gene (6 bases). Germline loops: CDR1 SGHRS, CDR2 YFSETQ. This CDR3 region has 13 residues. Deletions cut 2 bases from V and 8 bases from J, with 13 bases between.

This clonotype was recorded a few times. This chain joins TRBV7-9 and TRBJ1-1; a possible D gene is TRBD1 (6 bases). The CDR3 is 15 residues long. V was trimmed by 8 bases and J by 3 bases, leaving 19 bases between them. Germline CDR1 reads SEHNR; CDR2 reads FQNEAQ (reference sequence). CDR3 in DNA: TGTGCCAGCTCCCCGGCGGGGGCTAGGGACACTGAAGCTTTCTTT. Protein sequence: CASSPAGARDTEAFF. Supplemented by reference TRBV7-9 and TRBJ1-1, the full variable domain reads DTGVSQNPRHKITKRGQNVTFRCDPISEHNRLYWYRQTLGQGPEFLTYFQNEAQLEKSRLLSDRFSAERPKGSFSTLEIQRTEQGDSAMYLCASSPAGARDTEAFFGQGTRLTVV.

The genes are TRBV15 and TRBJ2-1; 8 nucleotides match TRBD2. CDR1 and CDR2 from the germline V gene are LNHNV and YYDKDF (reference sequence). This CDR3 spans 13 amino acids. V shed 5 bases and J 15 bases; nucleotides not matched to a gene: 12. The CDR3 DNA reads TGTGCCACCAGCGGGATTAGCGGGGCCCGTCGGTTCTTC. It specifies CATSGISGARRFF.

This clonotype has only a few counts. V gene TRBV6-5 combines with J gene TRBJ1-2; no firm D call. In germline, CDR1 is MNHEY, CDR2 SVGAGI. The CDR3 covers 12 residues. Trimming took 4 bases from V and 8 from J, leaving 11 bases between them. This CDR3 is CASSSQGGGYTF. CDR3 nucleotide sequence: TGTGCCAGCAGTTCCCAAGGCGGAGGCTACACCTTC.

V is TRBV27 and J is TRBJ2-1; 8 positions agree with TRBD2. The CDR3 totals 15 residues. Looked up from germline, CDR1 is MNHEY and CDR2 is SMNVEV (reference sequence). J gave up 7 bases and V 4 bases, and 9 bases lay outside the gene matches. The DNA for the CDR3 is TGTGCCAGCAGTTACTCGACGGGAGGGATGAATGAGCAGTTCTTC. Amino acids: CASSYSTGGMNEQFF.

The V and J genes are TRBV6-1 and TRBJ2-7; a weak D match, TRBD2 (6 bases). CDR3 length: 14 amino acids. The V and J ends lost 6 bases and 6 bases respectively, with 18 bases between them. Germline assignment: CDR1 MNHNS and CDR2 SASEGT. CDR3 amino acids: CASRNLAEGFEQYF. The CDR3 DNA follows: TGTGCCAGCAGAAATTTAGCGGAGGGCTTCGAGCAGTACTTC.

This clonotype was found a few times. V gene TRBV4-2 combines with J gene TRBJ2-7; TRBD2 might be the D (5 bases). Germline CDR1 reads LGHNA; CDR2 reads YNFKEQ. The CDR3 loop spans 15 amino acids. V lost 0 bases to trimming and J lost 3 bases, with 12 bases between them. In DNA form, the CDR3 reads TGTGCCAGCAGCCAAGACGGTAGTGCGGGCTACGAGCAGTACTTC. Amino acid sequence: CASSQDGSAGYEQYF.

Only a few counts were recorded for this clonotype. The V and J genes are TRBV11-2 and TRBJ1-4, with TRBD1 matching over 7 bases. The CDR3 runs to 15 residues. The junction had 5 bases not matched to a gene; V was cut back by 5 bases and J by 2 bases. The germline V gene has CDR1 SGHAT and CDR2 FQNNGV. This chain's CDR3 is CASSRQGWTNEKLFF. The CDR3 region has the DNA TGTGCCAGCAGCAGACAGGGTTGGACTAATGAAAAACTGTTTTTT.

This clonotype has ten or more counts. This chain uses TRBV29-1 with TRBJ2-3; 7 bases line up with TRBD1. The germline CDR1 and CDR2 sequences are SQVTM and ANQGSEA. This CDR3 spans 12 amino acids. V shed 5 bases, J shed 4 bases, and the junction held 3 bases outside the gene matches. CDR3 in amino acids: CSVRQGADTQYF. The CDR3 nucleotides are TGCAGCGTTCGACAGGGTGCAGATACGCAGTATTTT.

V and J are TRBV29-1 and TRBJ2-3; TRBD2 aligns across 16 bases. V dropped 8 bases and J dropped 0; count of bases not matched to a gene: 11. This CDR3 is 18 amino acids long. CDR1 and CDR2 (germline): SQVTM, ANQGSEA. This CDR3 reads CSLSGTSGGETSTDTQYF. CDR3 nucleotides: TGCAGCTTGTCCGGGACTAGCGGGGGGGAGACTAGCACAGATACGCAGTATTTT.

This clonotype was counted many times. CDR3 in amino acids: CASSLPDTGELFF. For the CDR3, the DNA is TGCGCCAGCAGCTTGCCTGACACCGGGGAGCTGTTTTTT. The V gene is TRBV5-1, the J gene TRBJ2-2; D unclear. The CDR3 is 13 residues long. The germline V gene has CDR1 SGHRS and CDR2 YFSETQ. V gave up 1 base and J gave up 3 bases, with 4 bases separating them.

This clonotype was picked up many times. CDR3 DNA sequence: TGCAGTGCTATACAGGGCAGGGGCACAGATACGCAGTATTTT. It is translated as CSAIQGRGTDTQYF. J is TRBJ2-3 and V is TRBV20-1; a weak D match, TRBD1 (6 bases). The CDR3 consists of 14 residues. The ends were cut back, 4 bases at V and 1 base at J, with 12 bases in the middle. The germline gives CDR1 DFQATT, CDR2 SNEGSKA (reference sequence).

This clonotype has more than one count but fewer than ten. The chain links TRBV2 to TRBJ2-5, with D maybe TRBD2 (5 bases). Trimming removed 5 bases at V and 3 bases at J, with 40 bases between. Germline V lookup: CDR1 SNHLY, CDR2 FYNNEI. This CDR3 has 23 amino acids. The CDR3 here is CASSQDRDVRLNPLLEAKETQYF. CDR3 DNA sequence: TGTGCCAGCAGTCAAGACCGTGACGTCCGGCTCAACCCTCTACTGGAGGCGAAAGAGACCCAGTACTTC.

A single count supports this clonotype. This sequence joins TRBV6-2 or TRBV6-3 and TRBJ2-5, with 8 nucleotides matching TRBD1. The CDR3 is 14 residues long. The germline CDR1 and CDR2 sequences are MNHEY and SVGEGT. J was trimmed by 5 bases and V by 5 bases; bases with no gene match: 7. CDR3 sequence reads: CASSGQGFWETQYF. The DNA for the CDR3 is TGTGCCAGCAGTGGACAGGGATTTTGGGAGACCCAGTACTTC.

This clonotype occurred a few times. The chain employs TRBV15 and TRBJ2-5; D perhaps matches TRBD1 (6 bases). The CDR3 is 15 amino acids. V shed 5 bases and J shed 4 bases, with 17 bases lying between them. Germline V gene lookup returns CDR1 LNHNV and CDR2 YYDKDF (reference sequence). CDR3 in DNA: TGTGCCACCAGCCACGGGGCCAAAGGGGGAGAGACCCAGTACTTC. The encoded protein is CATSHGAKGGETQYF.

The rearrangement uses TRBV9 and TRBJ2-1, with a tentative D call TRBD2 (5 bases). The CDR3 sequence is 13 residues long. Trimming took off 4 bases at V and 7 bases at J, with 12 bases between the two ends. In germline, CDR1 is SGDLS, CDR2 YYNGEE. In DNA form, the CDR3 reads TGTGCCAGCAGCCCAGTGAGGGTAAATGAGCAGTTCTTC. Translation gives CASSPVRVNEQFF. The full variable domain, in which reference TRBV9 and TRBJ2-1 provide the parts outside the CDR3, is DSGVTQTPKHLITATGQRVTLRCSPRSGDLSVYWYQQSLDQGLQFLIQYYNGEERAKGNILERFSAQQFPDLHSELNLSSLELGDSALYFCASSPVRVNEQFFGPGTRLTVL.

The gene calls are TRBV15 and TRBJ2-3; 8 nucleotides line up with TRBD1. The CDR3 totals 15 residues. The junction had 5 bases not matched to a gene; V was cut back by 1 base and J by 5 bases. Per germline, CDR1 LNHNV and CDR2 YYDKDF (reference sequence). CDR3 bases: TGTGCCACCAGCAGAGGGACAGGGAAGGGAGATACGCAGTATTTT. It codes for CATSRGTGKGDTQYF.

The rearrangement joins TRBV4-3 to TRBJ2-2, with 7 bases that match TRBD2. This CDR3 spans 15 amino acids. Germline assignment: CDR1 LGHNA and CDR2 YSLEER. V was clipped by 4 bases and J by 6 bases; unmatched bases: 8. As DNA, the CDR3 is TGCGCCAGCAGCCCCACCGGCGGGGGATCCGGGGAGCTGTTTTTT. The encoded protein is CASSPTGGGSGELFF.

This clonotype was seen only a few times. The CDR3 here is CASSPLMGTVLVETQYF. The CDR3, as DNA: TGTGCCAGCAGTCCCTTGATGGGGACAGTCCTTGTCGAGACCCAGTACTTC. This chain uses TRBV2 with TRBJ2-5; 7 nucleotides match TRBD1. V shed 5 bases, J shed 5 bases, and the junction held 17 bases outside the gene matches. Germline V gene sequence: CDR1 SNHLY, CDR2 FYNNEI. The CDR3 is 17 amino acids.